This T cell receptor (beta chain) was identified in a study of cytomegalovirus exposure and HLA in healthy donors (dated by TCRdb to 2017 to 2019). For the wider study: An earlier analysis of 550 to 700 of the donors reported about 290 Gb of sequence data and 117 million unique TCR beta sequences from about 200 million T cells. A separate validation cohort of roughly 130 different subjects was used in addition to the 666-subject first cohort. The study aimed to test whether cataloging public T cell receptors could reveal signatures of past pathogen exposure. Every discovery cohort repertoire had been produced on one sequencing platform. An earlier analysis of 500 to 650 of the donors applied high-throughput TCR beta sequencing to assess whether each TCR beta V gene segment acted as functional or pseudogenic. A later genetic analysis took genome-wide SNP genotypes for 398 of the 666 donors and used that subset as a discovery cohort. On average, around 240,000 unique TCR beta nucleotide sequences were sequenced per donor among 398 genotyped donors of the cohort, with roughly 18% of those sequences being non-productive. An early release that covered about 640 HLA-typed donors contained approximately 300 gigabases of sequencing data and tens of millions of unique TCR sequences. Donor age, sex, ethnicity and CMV serostatus were compiled alongside the repertoire data. Roughly 5 DR-DQ haplotypes were handled as single units for association and clustering, since linkage in the cohort was strong. The study used immunosequencing to profile the T cell repertoires of approximately 650 subjects and linked those repertoires to cytomegalovirus serostatus. A later analysis re-examined previously published TCR beta repertoires from more than 550 donors and added high-resolution HLA genotyping to investigate patterns of TCR occurrence. To predict cytomegalovirus infection status, the study combined high-throughput TCR immunosequencing, statistical association of individual TCRs with disease status, and machine learning. The number of donors typed differed by locus, with roughly 620-630 for A, B, C, DRB1 and DQB1, approximately 500 for DQA1, under 610 for DPA1, and some 450 for DPB1. Rather than using new phenotypic data, the later analysis identified candidate immune exposures from TCR beta sequences and from how often those sequences occurred across donors. The genetic ancestry cluster associated with self-reported Caucasian donors included roughly four fifths of the roughly 380 genotyped donors. Both class I and class II loci were covered by HLA typing, at four-digit resolution. Beyond this particular receptor, the publication reports: A later analysis associated approximately 17,000 TCR beta sequences with specific HLA alleles at a false discovery rate of 0.05. Some 15 rarely observed V segments, including chromosome 9 orphons, were excluded from the earlier analysis of several hundred of the donors because counts were too low. In vitro tests confirmed that a few of the cytomegalovirus-associated TCR beta chains recognize cytomegalovirus antigens. Because the 87-base-pair reads could not distinguish some IMGT-functional V segments, including TRBV6-2 and TRBV6-3, those segments were excluded. Most TCR sequences were observed very rarely across donors, whereas some public TCRs were present in many individuals. Strong co-occurrence of HLA alleles, especially DR and DQ, made assigning TCR associations to individual alleles difficult. In a later analysis, TCR association rates were found to vary across HLA loci, with the most associated TCRs seen for DRB1 alleles and the fewest for HLA-C alleles. Presence/absence analyses assumed roughly uniform sequencing depth across donors, an assumption that may not hold. According to the authors, the approach could potentially be generalized to other disease states and immunological phenotypes. In this cohort, only TCR beta chains were sequenced, and detectable features were limited by the absence of alpha or paired-chain data. Compared with equally common non-associated chains, HLA-associated TCR beta chains in a later analysis were more clonally expanded and had lower generation probabilities. The study gave a list of about 150 TCR beta chains associated with cytomegalovirus. In a later genetic analysis, fewer N-insertions in productive TCRs were reported among donors in an Asian-associated ancestry cluster than the approximately 630-donor mean. In an earlier analysis of some 550 of the donors, most TCR beta V segments were observed in productive rearrangements about 87% or about 30% of the time, broadly matching IMGT annotations. A later analysis found that most CMV-associated TCR beta chains appeared HLA-restricted, with HLA associations seemingly driven largely by CMV exposure. The classifier was reported to diagnose cytomegalovirus status with high specificity and sensitivity in both the original cohort and the validation cohort. V-gene and J-gene trimming of TCR beta chains was associated with a missense DCLRE1C variant in a later genetic analysis, and the association was replicated in an independent cohort. Correlated functional status among segregating V segments might reflect linkage disequilibrium, but an unknown experimental factor could not be ruled out. A further reported finding was that TCR beta sequences accurately predicted the HLA-A and HLA-B alleles for most subjects in the first cohort. The only immune exposure information available for the cohort was CMV serostatus. Because some donors lacked HLA typing at each locus, the association tests relied only on the typed subset. A cluster of highly shared sequence variants was judged likely to represent a technical artifact of the sequencing pipeline. Several of the top co-occurrence clusters appeared to be linked to parvovirus B19, influenza, CMV and Epstein-Barr virus, according to a later analysis.

Libraries were prepared through the immunoSEQ multiplex PCR assay. The multiplex PCR relied on a mix of 60 forward primers for TCR Vbeta segments and 13 reverse primers for TCR Jbeta segments. Amplification of the CDR3 region of rearranged TCR beta genes was performed with a multiplex PCR assay on genomic DNA. The amplified TCR beta libraries were sequenced on the Illumina HiSeq System as 87-base-pair reads. The paper's data handling went like this. In a later analysis, some 80 million unique TCR beta chains were counted across the approximately 640 repertoires, and roughly 11 million of these chains were shared by at least two donors. To remove PCR and sequencing errors, raw reads were error-corrected and collapsed into unique sequences using a nearest-neighbor algorithm that merged closely related sequences. CDR3 sequences were aligned to IMGT reference sequences to assign V, D and J gene segments. For a sequence to be retained, a match of at least six nucleotides was required to both a V gene segment and a J gene segment. A rearrangement was called productive if the CDR3 had no stop codons and remained in frame with V and J, and every other rearrangement was called non-productive. CDR3 was defined by IMGT convention, running from the second conserved V-encoded cysteine to the conserved J-encoded phenylalanine. Sequences without an unambiguous match to a single V gene segment were excluded from the earlier analysis of 450 to 750 of the donors. An earlier analysis of over 450 of the donors classified V segments as functional when productive rearrangements were above 56.7% and as segregating when the standard deviation between donors was above 5%. A statistical classification framework was developed to diagnose cytomegalovirus status using the catalog of TCR beta chain sequences. V and J gene assignment, in a later analysis, came from comparing TCR nucleotide sequences with IMGT/GENE-DB human TR gene sequences. Using the TCRdist pipeline, a later analysis assigned CDR3 sequences along with most-parsimonious VDJ recombination scenarios. In a later analysis, every TCR beta chain was defined by the combination of its CDR3 amino acid sequence and its V-gene family, and reads without a unique V-gene family were dropped. A later analysis removed roughly 590 highly shared, low-generation-probability nucleotide sequences to deal with suspected cross-contamination and a sequencing artifact. A later analysis calculated a clonal expansion index for each public chain from normalized within-repertoire ranks of inferred template counts. In a later analysis, generation probabilities were computed using a VDJ recombination model fitted to out-of-frame rearrangements, and the results were checked against IGoR. In a later analysis, TCR-TCR, TCR-HLA and TCR-CMV co-occurrence was scored with hypergeometric tests, and a repertoire-size bias correction was applied to TCR pairs. To estimate false discovery rates, a later analysis permuted the HLA or CMV assignments 20 times. A later analysis grouped co-occurring TCRs with DBSCAN, adding TCRdist sequence similarity when clustering within HLA-allele-positive subsets. For co-occurrence clustering, repertoires with fewer than 30,000 or more than 120,000 public chains were excluded, along with five repertoires with anomalous nucleotide sharing. TCRdb provides this immuneACCESS table in a form limited to in-frame rearrangements. Some clones are lacking; in checked studies, under half of them reflect an unresolved V gene, and why the rest are absent is not known. That table supplies the V and J calls and clone size; D and trimming were determined from the DNA. The sample has 150,000 to 200,000 clones on record, 78% of them singletons. Clones ranked in the top ten supply approximately 6% of the sample.

V is reduced by 6 bases and J by 8 bases, leaving a spacing of 17 bases between them. The germline V gene encodes CDR1 MNHNY and CDR2 SVGAGI (reference sequence). The CDR3 sequence holds 14 residues, the cysteine and phenylalanine included. Only CDR3 DNA is held: 42 bases, read in frame from base 1. With respect to this clone: What antigen it recognizes has not been identified. Qualities for individual bases were not recorded, and no much larger clone is one base off.

In total, roughly 670 healthy bone marrow donors made up the cohort. Cohort members were all nominally healthy when sampled, although unrecorded immune exposures were likely present. The donor tested CMV seropositive and was one of the 289 seropositive cohort members. A peripheral blood sample was collected from each donor, and TCR beta sequencing was performed on peripheral blood mononuclear cells. The Qiagen DNeasy Blood Extraction Kit was used to extract genomic DNA from the blood cell samples. The rearrangement combines TRBV6-6 with TRBJ2-1; the D gene is possibly TRBD2, with 7 bases matching. The receptor was isolated from a woman aged 30 to 39 in good health and CMV-seropositive. The material sequenced was PBMCs. For the CDR3, the sequence is CASRYPPGGDEQFF. Here is the DNA: TGTGCCAGCAGGTACCCCCCGGGGGGCGATGAGCAGTTCTTC.